Listed below are T cell receptor beta chains from one sample, sequenced in a study of blood T cell repertoires in COVID-19. Libraries were prepared by immunoSEQ multiplex PCR; TCRdb keeps only in-frame clonotypes and omits some of them. The sample records tens of thousands of clones, around 84% being singletons. The sample was peripheral blood. The source of these receptors is a human donor in a cohort sampled during active or convalescent COVID-19. Both conserved end residues are part of each CDR3. Fields, in order: CDR3 DNA, CDR3 protein, D gene, clone size, J gene, V gene. The D gene is left open where the match is weak. Expanded clones are given a class, and other clones once, few, many or no size at all.

TGCGCCAGCAGCCCGACGACAGGGGGCCACTACGAGCAGTACTTC CASSPTTGGHYEQYF TRBD1 - TRBJ2-7 TRBV5-1
TGTGCCAGCAGCGTAGGAGGGGGTCGAGAGACCCAGTACTTC CASSVGGGRETQYF - - TRBJ2-5 TRBV9
TGTGCCAGCAGTTCCGCCCAAGGGGGAACCAATCAGCCCCAGCATTTT CASSSAQGGTNQPQHF - - TRBJ1-5 TRBV6-5
TGTGCCAGCAGTTACCGGGTAGCGGGGGTGGAGACCCAGTACTTC CASSYRVAGVETQYF TRBD2 - TRBJ2-5 TRBV6-5
TGTGCCAGCAGTGAAATAATCCGGGAGGGTGAGCAGTTCTTC CASSEIIREGEQFF TRBD2 - TRBJ2-1 TRBV25-1
TGTGCCAGCAGCGGACAGGGGCTCAACGAGCAGTACTTC CASSGQGLNEQYF TRBD1 medium-sized TRBJ2-7 TRBV9
TGTGCCATCAGTGAGGCTAGTGACGGAGAGACCCAGTACTTC CAISEASDGETQYF - - TRBJ2-5 TRBV10-3
TGTGCCAGCAGCCTAGCCTTGGGGCCCAACTATGGCTACACCTTC CASSLALGPNYGYTF - - TRBJ1-2 TRBV9
TGTGCCAGCAGCCGACCTACAGGGGTGAACACTGAAGCTTTCTTT CASSRPTGVNTEAFF TRBD1 - TRBJ1-1 TRBV11-1
TGTGCCAGCAGCAAGGGGAGGACAGGGGGAGTTATCCCCTCTGGAAACACCATATATTTT CASSKGRTGGVIPSGNTIYF - - TRBJ1-3 TRBV21-1